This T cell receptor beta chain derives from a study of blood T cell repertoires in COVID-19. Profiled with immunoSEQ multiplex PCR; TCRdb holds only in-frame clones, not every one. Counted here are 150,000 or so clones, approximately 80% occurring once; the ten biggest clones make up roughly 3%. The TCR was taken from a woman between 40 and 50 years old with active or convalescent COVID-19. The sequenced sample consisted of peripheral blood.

This chain's CDR3 is CASSLVGLPGEQYF. DNA for the CDR3: TGCGCCAGCAGCTTGGTGGGACTACCGGGTGAGCAGTACTTC. The chain carries TRBV5-1 and TRBJ2-7; 7 positions agree with TRBD2. V dropped 0 bases and J dropped 7; count of bases not matched to a gene: 7. This CDR3 region has 14 residues. Germline values: CDR1 SGHRS, CDR2 YFSETQ.